This T cell receptor (beta chain) appears in the sequencing data of a study of a mutant IDH1 vaccine in newly diagnosed glioma. On the study more broadly: Treated patients were roughly 62% male, roughly 40% female, mean age approximately 41 years.

Time point noted: week 23, last vaccination. Every vaccination contained 300 ug of the mutant IDH1 20-mer peptide and was paired with topical imiquimod. Study-wide points: Overall, about 92% of patients had vaccine-induced immune responses.

The repertoire was sequenced with immunoSEQ multiplex PCR; TCRdb's copy has only in-frame clones and lacks some. Of about 55,000 clones listed, about four fifths are singletons. Germline assignment: CDR1 SNHLY and CDR2 FYNNEI. The V gene lost 1 base and the J gene lost 6 bases, with 12 bases spanning the gap. This CDR3 contains 14 residues. As regards this clone: What it binds is not known.

The sequence was obtained from a man aged 35 to 55 with glioma. The sequenced sample was PBMCs, obtained from a glioma patient whose treatment included an IDH1 peptide vaccine. The gene calls are TRBV2 and TRBJ1-1; no definite D call. CDR3 nucleotides: TGTGCCAGCAGTGAAGGCCCCGAACGGGCTGAAGCTTTCTTT. Amino acid sequence: CASSEGPERAEAFF.